The clone carrying this T cell receptor beta chain was recorded many times. Antigen unknown. The sample comes from a study of response to subunit inactivated influenza vaccine. Notes on the study in general: Seasonal influenza vaccination, on each occasion, was suggested by the authors to recruit few new T cells.

Via MiXCR, TCRdb re-called the RT-PCR reads, giving one row per CDR3 protein. The top ten hold roughly 7.2% of the sample, which has some 600,000 distinct CDR3 sequences, around 13% seen once. Trimming shortened V by 5 bases and J by 3 bases, and 11 bases separated the two germline ends. The CDR3 runs to 15 residues. Germline V gene data show CDR1 as SNHLY and CDR2 as FYNNEI. The genes are TRBV2 and TRBJ2-6, with D tentatively TRBD1 or TRBD2 (5 bases each). The receptor was isolated from a man aged 50 to 60 who received an inactivated influenza vaccine. Sample: PBMCs from blood, taken 14 to 15 days before vaccination. The CDR3 loop is CASSPSGLGANVLTF. The CDR3 DNA sequence: TGTGCCAGCAGTCCGTCGGGGCTTGGGGCCAACGTCCTGACTTTC.